This TCR beta chain originates from a study of blood T cell repertoires in COVID-19. Study overall: The samples span acute and convalescent COVID-19 from the United States, Italy and Spain. PBMCs, B-cell-depleted T cells, or T cells were the source of the cDNA or gDNA that made up the material.

In the original analysis: Amplification of reference gene primers provided the estimated nucleated cell counts. Produced via immunoSEQ multiplex PCR; TCRdb's table is partial and in-frame only. The DNA gave D and trimming, while V, J and clone size come from that table. Of approximately 59,000 clones in the sample, over 65% were seen once. This clone occurred a few times. The germline V gene has CDR1 LNHDA and CDR2 SQIVND (reference sequence). V shed 8 bases and J shed 3 bases, with 13 bases lying between them. The CDR3 contains 14 residues. The chain recombines TRBV19 with TRBJ2-2; D perhaps matches TRBD1 (6 bases). Sequencing was carried out using peripheral blood. The TCR comes from a man aged 40-49 years with active COVID-19. In DNA form, the CDR3 reads TGTGCCAGTGCACAGGGACGGGACACCGGGGAGCTGTTTTTT. Its protein product is CASAQGRDTGELFF.